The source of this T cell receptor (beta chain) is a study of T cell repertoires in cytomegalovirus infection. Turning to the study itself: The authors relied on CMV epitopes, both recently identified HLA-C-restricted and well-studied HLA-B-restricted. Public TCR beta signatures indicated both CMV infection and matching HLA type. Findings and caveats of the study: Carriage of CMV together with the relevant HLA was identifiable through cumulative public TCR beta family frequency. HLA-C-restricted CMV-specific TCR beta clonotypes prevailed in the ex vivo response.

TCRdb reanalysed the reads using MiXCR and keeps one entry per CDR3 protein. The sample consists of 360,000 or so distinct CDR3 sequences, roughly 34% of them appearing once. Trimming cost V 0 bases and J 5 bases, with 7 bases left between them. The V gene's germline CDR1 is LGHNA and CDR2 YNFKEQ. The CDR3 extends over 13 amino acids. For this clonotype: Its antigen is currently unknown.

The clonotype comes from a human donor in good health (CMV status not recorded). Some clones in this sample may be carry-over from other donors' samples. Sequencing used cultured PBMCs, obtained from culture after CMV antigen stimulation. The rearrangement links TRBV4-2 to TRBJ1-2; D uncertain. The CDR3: CASSQDRPYGYTF. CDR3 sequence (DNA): TGTGCCAGCAGCCAAGACAGGCCTTATGGCTACACCTTC.